These 8 T cell receptor beta chains came from one sample sequenced in a study of early T cells in non-severe SARS-CoV-2 infection. From the 5' RACE reads, TCRdb called clonotypes with MiXCR, one entry per CDR3 protein. The sample shows about 83,000 distinct CDR3 sequences, over 9% of them seen only once. The material sequenced was whole blood. These receptor sequences come from an adult who was a healthcare worker with PCR-confirmed SARS-CoV-2 infection or an uninfected control (not recorded which).

This clonotype was found many times. The V gene is TRBV3-1, the J gene TRBJ1-1; D perhaps matches TRBD1 (5 bases). Trimming left V 3 bases short and J 5 bases short, with 13 bases between. This CDR3 has 14 amino acids. Germline V gene data show CDR1 as LGHDT and CDR2 as YNNKEL (reference sequence). The CDR3: CASSHEDRGTEAFF. In DNA form, the CDR3 reads TGTGCCAGCAGCCACGAGGATAGGGGAACTGAAGCTTTCTTT.

V is TRBV12-3 or TRBV12-4 and J is TRBJ2-1; TRBD2 might be the D (5 bases). This CDR3 spans 12 amino acids. The V and J ends lost 8 bases and 9 bases respectively, with 14 bases between them. CDR3 region: CASGPDRGEQFF. DNA for the CDR3: TGTGCCAGCGGTCCAGACCGGGGTGAGCAGTTCTTC.

V usage is TRBV7-2 and J usage is TRBJ1-2, with D possibly being TRBD1 (6 bases). From germline, CDR1 is SGHTA and CDR2 FQGNSA. The CDR3 has 13 residues. V lost 3 bases and J lost 3, with 8 bases in between. CDR3 sequence reads: CASSFSGDYGYTF. The CDR3 coding sequence is TGTGCCAGCAGCTTCTCAGGGGACTATGGCTACACCTTC.

This clonotype was seen many times. This sequence joins TRBV7-3 and TRBJ2-2; D gene ambiguous. V gave up 1 base and J gave up 4 bases, with 7 bases separating them. The CDR3 has 14 amino acids. The V gene's germline CDR1 is SGHTA and CDR2 FQGTGA. The CDR3 reads CASSLMASTGELFF. DNA of the CDR3: TGTGCCAGCAGCTTAATGGCCAGCACCGGGGAGCTGTTTTTT.

This clonotype was recorded many times. The rearrangement uses TRBV30 and TRBJ2-2; TRBD1 matches 10 bases. Trimming removed 5 bases from V and 4 bases from J; junction bases left unmatched: 7. Germline V lookup: CDR1 GTSNPN, CDR2 SVGIG (reference sequence). This CDR3 comprises 15 residues. In nucleotides, the CDR3 is TGTGCCTGGTCGACAGGGGGCGCGACCACCGGGGAGCTGTTTTTT. This gives the protein CAWSTGGATTGELFF.

Only a few counts were recorded for this clonotype. CDR3 sequence: CASSFGQGRNSPLHF. CDR3 sequence (DNA): TGTGCCAGCAGCTTTGGACAGGGCCGGAATTCACCCCTCCACTTT. V and J are TRBV7-2 and TRBJ1-6; TRBD1 matches at 8 bases. This CDR3 has 15 residues. Germline V gene lookup returns CDR1 SGHTA and CDR2 FQGNSA. V shed 3 bases, J shed 7 bases, and the junction held 5 bases outside the gene matches.

This chain uses TRBV29-1 with TRBJ1-5; TRBD1 might be the D (5 bases). The CDR3 sequence is 13 residues long. Germline lookup yields CDR1 SQVTM and CDR2 ANQGSEA. Trimming cost V 4 bases and J 2 bases, with 9 bases left between them. Written as DNA, the CDR3 is TGCAGCGTTGTTCAGGGTGGCAATCAGCCCCAGCATTTT. Translation: CSVVQGGNQPQHF.

This clonotype was seen only a few times. The rearrangement uses TRBV5-6 and TRBJ2-5; TRBD2 matches 8 bases. The CDR3 consists of 15 residues. Trimming at V came to 4 bases and at J to 7 bases, leaving 12 bases not matched to a gene. Germline V gene data show CDR1 as SGHDT and CDR2 as YYEEEE. In DNA form, the CDR3 reads TGTGCCAGCAGCCCGGCGGCGGGAGGCTTAGGGACCCAGTACTTC. Protein sequence: CASSPAAGGLGTQYF.